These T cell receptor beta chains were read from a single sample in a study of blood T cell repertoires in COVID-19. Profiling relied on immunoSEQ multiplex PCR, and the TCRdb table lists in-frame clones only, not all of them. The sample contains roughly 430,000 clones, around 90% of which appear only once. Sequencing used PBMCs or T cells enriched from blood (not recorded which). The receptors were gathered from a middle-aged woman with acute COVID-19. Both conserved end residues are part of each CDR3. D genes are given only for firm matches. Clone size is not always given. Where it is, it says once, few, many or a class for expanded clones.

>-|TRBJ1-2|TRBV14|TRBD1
TGTGCCAGCAGCCAGACCAGGACAGGGGGAGGCTACACCTTC
CASSQTRTGGGYTF
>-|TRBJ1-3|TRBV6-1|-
TGTGCCAGCAGTGAACGCAGGGGTGGAAACACCATATATTTT
CASSERRGGNTIYF
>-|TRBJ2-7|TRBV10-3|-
TGTGCCATCAGTGACCAGGGGGGAAGCTCCTACGAGCAGTACTTC
CAISDQGGSSYEQYF
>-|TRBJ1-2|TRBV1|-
TGCACCAGCAGCCGGCCCGGACAGGGAAAATATGGCTACACCTTC
CTSSRPGQGKYGYTF
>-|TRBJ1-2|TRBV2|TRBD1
TGTGCCAGCAGTGAAAGGGACAGACGCTTCTATGGCTACACCTTC
CASSERDRRFYGYTF
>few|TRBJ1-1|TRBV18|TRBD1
TGTGCCAGCTCACCTGAACAGGGGGCCACTGAAGCTTTCTTT
CASSPEQGATEAFF
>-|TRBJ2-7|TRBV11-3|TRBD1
TGTGCCAGCAGCTTAGAAGGGACAGGTTACGAGCAGTACTTC
CASSLEGTGYEQYF
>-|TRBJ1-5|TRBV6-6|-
TGTGCCAGCAGTTCCCCCAGACAGAAATGGGAGCCCCAGCATTTT
CASSSPRQKWEPQHF
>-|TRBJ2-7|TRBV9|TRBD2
TGTGCCAGCAGCCTAGGGACTACTTCCTACGAGCAGTACTTC
CASSLGTTSYEQYF
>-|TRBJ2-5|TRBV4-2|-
TGTGCCAGCAGCCAAGGTGTACAAGAGACCCAGTACTTC
CASSQGVQETQYF
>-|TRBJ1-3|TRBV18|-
TGTGCCAGCTCACGCGGCGCGCCTGGAAACACCATATATTTT
CASSRGAPGNTIYF
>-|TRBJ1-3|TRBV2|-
TGTGCCAGCAGTGTAAGTCGAGACACCATATATTTT
CASSVSRDTIYF
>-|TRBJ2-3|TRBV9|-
TGTGCCAGCAGGTGGAGGGACGCCGGCACAGATACGCAGTATTTT
CASRWRDAGTDTQYF
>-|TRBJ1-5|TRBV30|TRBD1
TGTGCCTGGTCCGGGACAGAAAATCAGCCCCAGCATTTT
CAWSGTENQPQHF
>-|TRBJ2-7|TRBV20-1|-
TGCAGTGCCGGTCTCTACGAGCAGTACTTC
CSAGLYEQYF
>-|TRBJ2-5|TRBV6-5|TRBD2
TGTGCCAGCAGGAGGGGGACTAGCGGGGAAGAGACCCAGTACTTC
CASRRGTSGEETQYF
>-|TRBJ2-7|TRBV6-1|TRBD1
TGTGCCAGCAGTGACGCCCCGGGGACAGGGACTCCCGAGCAGTACTTC
CASSDAPGTGTPEQYF
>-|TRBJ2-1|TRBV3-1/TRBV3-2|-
TGTGCCAGCAGCCAAGAGGTAGCCGCACCGGTCTTC
CASSQEVAAPVF
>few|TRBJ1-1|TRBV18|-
TGTGCCAGCTCTCTGGACAGATGGGCCACTGAAGCTTTCTTT
CASSLDRWATEAFF
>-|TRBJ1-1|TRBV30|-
TGTGCCTGGAAAGACGGACAGACAAACACTGAAGCTTTCTTT
CAWKDGQTNTEAFF
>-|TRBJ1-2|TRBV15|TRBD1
TGTGCCACCAGCTTAGGGGGCAAAGGCTACACCTTC
CATSLGGKGYTF
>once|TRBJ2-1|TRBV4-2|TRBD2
TGTGCCAGCAGCCAAGGACCTACTAGCGGGGGGTACTACAATGAGCAGTTCTTC
CASSQGPTSGGYYNEQFF
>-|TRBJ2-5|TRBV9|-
TGTGCCAGCAGCGTAGAGGGACTTGAGACCCAGTACTTC
CASSVEGLETQYF
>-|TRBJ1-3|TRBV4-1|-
TGCGCCAGCAGCCAACCCACGACAGACTCTGGAAACACCATATATTTT
CASSQPTTDSGNTIYF
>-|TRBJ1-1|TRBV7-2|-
TGTGCCAGCAGCTCTTATAGAGGTTCTACTGAAGCTTTCTTT
CASSSYRGSTEAFF
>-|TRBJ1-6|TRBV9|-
TGTGCCAGCAGCGTAGGCCCGAGCTCCTATAATTCACCCCTCCACTTT
CASSVGPSSYNSPLHF
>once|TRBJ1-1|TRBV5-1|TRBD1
TGCGCCAGCAGCCCCGACAGGGGGCGTGGGGATGAAGCTTTCTTT
CASSPDRGRGDEAFF
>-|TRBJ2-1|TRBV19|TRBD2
TGTGCCAGTAGTGTAGCTCGGGGGGGGCAGTTCTTC
CASSVARGGQFF
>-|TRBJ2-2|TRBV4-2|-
TGTGCCAGCAGCCTGGGGCCGAACACCGGGGAGCTGTTTTTT
CASSLGPNTGELFF
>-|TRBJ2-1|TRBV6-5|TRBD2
TGTGCCAGCATTTCCGTAGCGGGGGATAATGAGCAGTTCTTC
CASISVAGDNEQFF
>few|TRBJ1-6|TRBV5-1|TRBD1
TGCGCCAGCAGCTCAACAGGGGGGGATTCACCCCTCCACTTT
CASSSTGGDSPLHF
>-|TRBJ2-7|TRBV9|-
TGTGCCAGCAGCGTAGAGGCAGGGACTGGCTACGAGCAGTACTTC
CASSVEAGTGYEQYF
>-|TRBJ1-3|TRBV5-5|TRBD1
TGTGCCAGCAGCTCCCGACAGGGGGCTGGAAACACCATATATTTT
CASSSRQGAGNTIYF
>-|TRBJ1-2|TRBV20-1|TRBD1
TGCAGTGCAAGTTTGACAGGGACGCACGGTGGCTACACCTTC
CSASLTGTHGGYTF
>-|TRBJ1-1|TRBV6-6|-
TGTGCCAGCAGTTACGATATTCCGGTGAACACTGAAGCTTTCTTT
CASSYDIPVNTEAFF
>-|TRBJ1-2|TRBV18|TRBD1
TGTGCCAGCTCACCAAGCAGGGGGCCATACTATGGCTACACCTTC
CASSPSRGPYYGYTF
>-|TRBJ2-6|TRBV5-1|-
TGCGCCAGCAGCTTGGACGGGAACTCTGGGGCCAACGTCCTGACTTTC
CASSLDGNSGANVLTF
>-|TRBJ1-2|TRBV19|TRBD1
TGTGCCAGTAGTATTTACAGGGGAAATGGCTACACCTTC
CASSIYRGNGYTF
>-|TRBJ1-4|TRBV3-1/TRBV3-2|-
TGTGCCAGCAGCCAAGACTATGGGGGGATTCGGAATGAAAAACTGTTTTTT
CASSQDYGGIRNEKLFF